Below, one T cell receptor beta chain is given with its context. Its target is unknown. This entry belongs to a study of Ad26.COV2.S vaccination and SARS-CoV-2 variants. Some clones are missing from TCRdb's copy, which holds only in-frame ones; the method was immunoSEQ multiplex PCR. The repertoire consists of around 370,000 clones, with 92% occurring once and the leading ten covering 3.9%. Study results and caveats: Measures of TCR breadth and depth may have fallen short of total T cell responses. Spike-specific responses of CD8+ and CD4+ T cells were reported to display substantial breadth after vaccination. Among vaccine recipients, spike-specific TCR breadth exceeded that of placebo recipients.

CDR1 MNHEY and CDR2 SVGAGI come from the germline V gene. This CDR3 contains 14 residues. Between the trimmed V and J ends, which lost 7 bases and 7 bases, there was a span of 19 bases. The chain carries TRBV6-5 and TRBJ1-2; D uncertain. This TCR derives from a human donor who had recovered from COVID-19. The sample here was peripheral blood, taken after recovery from COVID-19. The CDR3 DNA sequence: TGTGCCAGCATTCCCAGGACGGGGTTTGGTGGCTACACCTTC. It specifies CASIPRTGFGGYTF.